This TCR beta chain derives from a study of T cell responses to AZD1222 COVID-19 vaccine. Overall study results and limits: Mapped onto spike, vaccine-associated CD4 TCRs spanned it and were dominant at 160-218 and 743-854. Donor demographics were predominantly white British with a female majority; clonal diversity may be underestimated. Baseline seropositivity characterized only a handful of AZD1222 recipients.

V was cut by 5 bases and J by 8 bases, with 15 bases left in between. This CDR3 contains 13 residues. CDR1 and CDR2 from the germline V gene are SGHAT and FQNNGV. About this clone: Its antigen is not known.

The data were produced by immunoSEQ multiplex PCR, yet TCRdb's version contains in-frame clones alone and is incomplete. Of roughly 80,000 clones listed, 90% are singletons. The chain uses TRBV11-2 and TRBJ1-2, with D possibly TRBD1 on 6 matching bases. The TCR comes from an adult who received the AZD1222 COVID-19 vaccine. The sequences come from peripheral blood, collected 28 days after the second AZD1222 dose. CDR3 DNA sequence: TGTGCCAGCAGCAGCCCTGCAGGGGTCGGCTACACCTTC. Its protein product is CASSSPAGVGYTF.